This T cell receptor (beta chain) appears in the sequencing data of a study of blood T cell repertoires in COVID-19. About the research overall: From the United States, Italy and Spain came samples of acute and convalescent COVID-19. PBMCs, B-cell-depleted T cells, or T cells provided the cDNA or gDNA that made up the material.

The authors' processing: Amplification with reference gene primers provided the estimates of nucleated cell counts. Assay: immunoSEQ multiplex PCR; the TCRdb copy retains only in-frame clones and omits some. V and J calls and clone size follow that table, whereas D and trimming were derived from the DNA. The sample consists of roughly 200,000 clones, 81% of them appearing once. Germline V gene lookup returns CDR1 SEHNR and CDR2 FQNEAQ (reference sequence). V lost 5 bases to trimming and J lost 8 bases; unmatched junction nucleotides: 11. The CDR3 loop spans 17 amino acids. The chain combines TRBV7-9 with TRBJ2-1, with 14 nucleotides matching TRBD2. The sequence derives from a woman at least 80 years old with acute or convalescent COVID-19. The sample taken for sequencing was peripheral blood. CDR3 sequence reads: CASSLRLAGGRQDEQFF. CDR3 DNA: TGTGCCAGCAGCCTGAGACTAGCGGGGGGGAGGCAGGATGAGCAGTTCTTC.